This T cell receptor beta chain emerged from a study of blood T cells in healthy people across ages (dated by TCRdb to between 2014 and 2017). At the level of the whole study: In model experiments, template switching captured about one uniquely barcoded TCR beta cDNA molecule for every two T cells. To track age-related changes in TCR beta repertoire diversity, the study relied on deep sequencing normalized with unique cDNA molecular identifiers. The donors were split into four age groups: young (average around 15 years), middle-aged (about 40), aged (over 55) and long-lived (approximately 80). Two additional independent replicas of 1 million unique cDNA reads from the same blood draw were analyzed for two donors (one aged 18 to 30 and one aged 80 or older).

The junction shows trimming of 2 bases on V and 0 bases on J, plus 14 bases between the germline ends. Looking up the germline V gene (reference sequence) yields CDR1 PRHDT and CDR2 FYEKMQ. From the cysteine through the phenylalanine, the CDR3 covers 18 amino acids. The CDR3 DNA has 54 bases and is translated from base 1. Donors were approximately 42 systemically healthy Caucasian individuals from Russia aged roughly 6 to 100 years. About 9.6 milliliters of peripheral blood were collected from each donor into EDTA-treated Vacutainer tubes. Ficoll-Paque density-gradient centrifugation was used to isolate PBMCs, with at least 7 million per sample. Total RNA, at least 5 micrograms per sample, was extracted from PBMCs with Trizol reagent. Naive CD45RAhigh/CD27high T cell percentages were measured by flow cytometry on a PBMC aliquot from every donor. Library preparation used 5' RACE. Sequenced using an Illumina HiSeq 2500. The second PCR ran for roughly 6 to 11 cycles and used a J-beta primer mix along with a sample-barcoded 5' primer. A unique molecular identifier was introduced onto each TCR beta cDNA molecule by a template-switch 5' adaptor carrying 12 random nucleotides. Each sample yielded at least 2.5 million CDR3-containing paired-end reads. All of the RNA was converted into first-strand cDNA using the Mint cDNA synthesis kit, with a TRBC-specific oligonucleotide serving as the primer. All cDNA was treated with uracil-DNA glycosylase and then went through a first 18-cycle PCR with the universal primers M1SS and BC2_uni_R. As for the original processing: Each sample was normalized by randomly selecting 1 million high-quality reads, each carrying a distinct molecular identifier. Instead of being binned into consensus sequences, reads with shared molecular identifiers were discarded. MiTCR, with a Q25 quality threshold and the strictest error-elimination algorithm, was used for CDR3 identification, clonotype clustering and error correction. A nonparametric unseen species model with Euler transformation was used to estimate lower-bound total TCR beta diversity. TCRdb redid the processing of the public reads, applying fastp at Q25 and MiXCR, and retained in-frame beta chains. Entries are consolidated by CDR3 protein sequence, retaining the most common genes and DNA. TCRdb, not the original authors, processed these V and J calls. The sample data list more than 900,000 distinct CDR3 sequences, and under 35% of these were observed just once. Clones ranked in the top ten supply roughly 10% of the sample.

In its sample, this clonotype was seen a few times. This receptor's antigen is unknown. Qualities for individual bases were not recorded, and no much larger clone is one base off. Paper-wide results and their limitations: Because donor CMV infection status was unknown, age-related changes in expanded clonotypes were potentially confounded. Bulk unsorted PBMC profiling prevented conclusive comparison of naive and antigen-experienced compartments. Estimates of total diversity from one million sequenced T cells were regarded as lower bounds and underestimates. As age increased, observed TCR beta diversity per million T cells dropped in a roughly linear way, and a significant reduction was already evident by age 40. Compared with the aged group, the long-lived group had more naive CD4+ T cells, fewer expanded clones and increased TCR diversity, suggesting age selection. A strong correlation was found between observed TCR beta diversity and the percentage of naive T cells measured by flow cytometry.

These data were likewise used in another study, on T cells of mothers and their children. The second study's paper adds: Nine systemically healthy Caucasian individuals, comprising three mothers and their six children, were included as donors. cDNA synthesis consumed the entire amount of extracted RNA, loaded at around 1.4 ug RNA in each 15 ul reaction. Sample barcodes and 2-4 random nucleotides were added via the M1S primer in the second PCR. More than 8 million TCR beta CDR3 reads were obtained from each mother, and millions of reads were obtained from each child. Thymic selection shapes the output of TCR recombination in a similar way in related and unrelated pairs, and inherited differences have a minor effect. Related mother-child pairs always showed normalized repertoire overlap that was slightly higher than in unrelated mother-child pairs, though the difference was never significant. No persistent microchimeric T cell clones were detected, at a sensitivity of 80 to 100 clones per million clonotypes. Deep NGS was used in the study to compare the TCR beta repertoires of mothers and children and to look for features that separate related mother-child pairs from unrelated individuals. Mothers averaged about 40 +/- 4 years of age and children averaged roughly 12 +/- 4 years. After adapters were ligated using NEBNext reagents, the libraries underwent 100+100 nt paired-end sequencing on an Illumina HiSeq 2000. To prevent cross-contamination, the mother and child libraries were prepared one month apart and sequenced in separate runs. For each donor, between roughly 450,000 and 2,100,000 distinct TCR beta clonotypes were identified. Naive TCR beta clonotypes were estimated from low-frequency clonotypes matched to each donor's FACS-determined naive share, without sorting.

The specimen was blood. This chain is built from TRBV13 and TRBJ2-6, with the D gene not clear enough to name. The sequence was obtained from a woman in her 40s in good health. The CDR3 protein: CASSLQAFPSSGANVLTF. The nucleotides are TGTGCCAGCAGCTTACAAGCGTTCCCTTCCTCTGGGGCCAACGTCCTGACTTTC.